These 19 T cell receptor beta chains came from one sample sequenced in a study of cytomegalovirus exposure and HLA in healthy donors. The PCR was carried out with 60 Vbeta primers and 13 Jbeta primers. TCRdb's table, derived via immunoSEQ multiplex PCR, lists solely in-frame clones and lacks some. The sample contains about 110,000 clones, 76% of which appear only once. Material: PBMCs. All receptors come from a man in his thirties or forties in good health and CMV-seropositive.

The J gene is TRBJ2-1, the V gene TRBV5-1; TRBD2 might be the D (5 bases). V was cut by 3 bases and J by 0 bases, with 22 bases left in between. The CDR3 has 19 amino acids. Germline CDR1 reads SGHRS; CDR2 reads YFSETQ. The DNA of the CDR3 is TGCGCCAGCAGCTGGGGAAACCAACCCTCTGGGAGCTCCTACAATGAGCAGTTCTTC. This gives the protein CASSWGNQPSGSSYNEQFF.

This clone has more than one count but fewer than ten. This chain links TRBV5-1 with TRBJ2-3, with D possibly being TRBD1 (5 bases). V lost 4 bases to trimming and J lost 0 bases, with 15 bases between them. Germline assignment: CDR1 SGHRS and CDR2 YFSETQ. The CDR3 spans 16 residues. In DNA, the CDR3 is TGCGCCAGCAGCCCGGACATCACCGGCAGCACAGATACGCAGTATTTT. Translating it yields CASSPDITGSTDTQYF. Drawing the rest from reference TRBV5-1 and TRBJ2-3, the complete variable domain is KAGVTQTPRYLIKTRGQQVTLSCSPISGHRSVSWYQQTPGQGLQFLFEYFSETQRNKGNFPGRFSGRQFSNSRSEMNVSTLELGDSALYLCASSPDITGSTDTQYFGPGTRLTVL.

This clone was found a few times. This chain joins TRBV30 and TRBJ2-2, with 8 bases matching TRBD1. Germline V lookup: CDR1 GTSNPN, CDR2 SVGIG (reference sequence). The V gene end was trimmed by 0 bases and the J gene end by 6 bases; junction bases not matched to a gene: 6. This CDR3 is built from 15 residues. CDR3 region: CAWSVQDRVSGELFF. DNA for the CDR3: TGTGCCTGGAGTGTTCAGGACAGGGTGTCCGGGGAGCTGTTTTTT.

The chain joins TRBV15 to TRBJ2-7, with 8 nucleotides matching TRBD2. Germline-derived CDR1 and CDR2 are LNHNV and YYDKDF (reference sequence). V shed 0 bases, J shed 0 bases, and the junction held 1 base outside the gene matches. The CDR3 sequence is 15 residues long. CDR3 protein: CATSRDGTSSYEQYF. CDR3 nucleotide sequence: TGTGCCACCAGCAGAGACGGGACTAGCTCCTACGAGCAGTACTTC.

This clone showed up just a few times. The chain recombines TRBV9 with TRBJ2-2, with a tentative D call TRBD2 (7 bases). The CDR3 is 17 residues long. Germline V gene sequence: CDR1 SGDLS, CDR2 YYNGEE. V lost 0 bases to trimming and J lost 6 bases, with 18 bases between them. The CDR3 DNA follows: TGTGCCAGCAGCGTAGGGGCTTCGGCGGGGGCGGCCGGGGAGCTGTTTTTT. It yields the protein CASSVGASAGAAGELFF.

The chain carries TRBV5-1 and TRBJ2-2; D possibly corresponds to TRBD1 (6 bases). The germline V and J ends were trimmed by 0 bases and 0 bases, with 9 bases remaining between them. This CDR3 is built from 16 residues. Germline V gene data show CDR1 as SGHRS and CDR2 as YFSETQ. The CDR3 DNA follows: TGCGCCAGCAGCTTGGAGGGGACACCGAACACCGGGGAGCTGTTTTTT. It translates to CASSLEGTPNTGELFF.

The CDR3 nucleotides are TGTGCCAGCAGTCCCCACAGGGATGGCTACACCTTC. Amino acids: CASSPHRDGYTF. The chain carries TRBV6-5 and TRBJ1-2, with a possible D match to TRBD1 (6 bases). Trimming removed 5 bases at V and 6 bases at J, with 10 bases between. The CDR3 has 12 residues. The germline CDR1 and CDR2 sequences are MNHEY and SVGAGI.

The chain recombines TRBV6-5 with TRBJ1-4, with 7 bases identical to TRBD1. V lost 5 bases to trimming and J lost 8 bases; unmatched junction nucleotides: 11. Germline values: CDR1 MNHEY, CDR2 SVGAGI. CDR3 size: 15 residues. CDR3 residues: CASSTDRWGTEKLFF. Written as DNA, the CDR3 is TGTGCCAGCAGTACGGACAGGTGGGGGACAGAAAAACTGTTTTTT.

The chain links TRBV4-1 to TRBJ1-5, with D perhaps matching TRBD1 (6 bases). V shed 4 bases and J shed 7 bases, with 20 bases lying between them. The germline V gene encodes CDR1 MGHRA and CDR2 YSYEKL. This CDR3 region has 16 residues. CDR3 DNA: TGCGCCAGCAGCCTGACCTTGGGGGGGGGCAGCCAGCCCCAGCATTTT. This sequence encodes CASSLTLGGGSQPQHF.

This clone came up once. The chain combines TRBV19 with TRBJ1-5, with D tentatively TRBD1 (5 bases). Trimming cost V 7 bases and J 6 bases, with 19 bases left between them. The germline V gene encodes CDR1 LNHDA and CDR2 SQIVND (reference sequence). The CDR3 contains 15 residues. This CDR3 is CASTQDGGAVQPQHF. The CDR3 DNA reads as TGTGCCAGTACCCAGGACGGTGGGGCCGTTCAGCCCCAGCATTTT. The whole variable domain, filled in from reference TRBV19 and TRBJ1-5, reads DGGITQSPKYLFRKEGQNVTLSCEQNLNHDAMYWYRQDPGQGLRLIYYSQIVNDFQKGDIAEGYSVSREKKESFPLTVTSAQKNPTAFYLCASTQDGGAVQPQHFGDGTRLSIL.

This sequence joins TRBV10-3 and TRBJ2-3; TRBD2 matches 12 bases. V was pared by 4 bases and J by 1 base, with 3 bases of the junction left unmatched. CDR3 size: 16 residues. In germline, CDR1 is ENHRY, CDR2 SYGVKD. CDR3 nucleotides: TGTGCCATCAGTGCTCTAGCGGGGGGGGGCACAGATACGCAGTATTTT. Encoded protein: CAISALAGGGTDTQYF.

The chain links TRBV2 to TRBJ1-1; D not certain. Germline CDR1 reads SNHLY; CDR2 reads FYNNEI. With 3 bases removed from V and 11 bases from J, the gap between germline ends came to 13 bases. The CDR3 spans 12 residues. The CDR3 sequence: CASSDRGVGAFF. The CDR3 DNA reads TGTGCCAGCAGTGATCGAGGAGTCGGGGCTTTCTTT.

This chain links TRBV19 with TRBJ2-5; TRBD1 aligns across 7 bases. The CDR3 covers 15 residues. The germline CDR1 and CDR2 sequences are LNHDA and SQIVND (reference sequence). J gave up 5 bases and V 8 bases, and 14 bases lay outside the gene matches. DNA for the CDR3: TGTGCCAGTGGGGGATTAGGGGGCATAGCGGAGACCCAGTACTTC. As protein: CASGGLGGIAETQYF.

This rearrangement joins TRBV5-5 to TRBJ1-6; 7 positions agree with TRBD1. This CDR3 region has 15 residues. V was pared by 4 bases and J by 5 bases, with 6 bases of the junction left unmatched. Germline V lookup: CDR1 SGHKS, CDR2 YYEKEE (reference sequence). Written as DNA, the CDR3 is TGTGCCAGCAGCAAGGGGGACAGTAATAATTCACCCCTCCACTTT. Translated, it gives CASSKGDSNNSPLHF.

This clone was counted only a few times. This chain uses TRBV29-1 with TRBJ1-1; 7 positions match TRBD1. CDR3 size: 15 residues. V lost 4 bases and J lost 4; bases outside the gene matches: 12. Germline values: CDR1 SQVTM, CDR2 ANQGSEA. CDR3 sequence (DNA): TGCAGCGTTGGCGGATTGGGCAGGGGGGCCACTGAAGCTTTCTTT. Translation: CSVGGLGRGATEAFF.

This clone came up a few times. The rearrangement uses TRBV29-1 and TRBJ2-5, with TRBD1 identical over 7 bases. J gave up 10 bases and V 5 bases, and 13 bases lay outside the gene matches. Germline values: CDR1 SQVTM, CDR2 ANQGSEA. The CDR3 is 13 amino acids. DNA of the CDR3: TGCAGCGTTAGCGACAGGGATAGAAGGGGCCAGTACTTC. It is translated as CSVSDRDRRGQYF. Supplemented by reference TRBV29-1 and TRBJ2-5, the full variable domain reads SAVISQKPSRDICQRGTSLTIQCQVDSQVTMMFWYRQQPGQSLTLIATANQGSEATYESGFVIDKFPISRPNLTFSTLTVSNMSPEDSSIYLCSVSDRDRRGQYFGPGTRLLVL.

This clone was observed a few times. The V and J genes are TRBV7-8 and TRBJ2-7; D is undetermined. Germline CDR1 reads SGHVS; CDR2 reads FQNEAQ. The ends were cut back, 5 bases at V and 2 bases at J, with 7 bases in the middle. This CDR3 spans 12 amino acids. The CDR3 region is CASSPSPYEQYF. The DNA for the CDR3 is TGTGCCAGCAGCCCCTCCCCCTACGAGCAGTACTTC.

This rearrangement joins TRBV6-6 to TRBJ1-5; 7 bases map to TRBD1. The CDR3 contains 14 residues. Germline values: CDR1 MNHNY, CDR2 SVGAGI (reference sequence). The junction had 4 bases not matched to a gene; V was cut back by 5 bases and J by 3 bases. The CDR3 coding sequence is TGTGCCAGCAGTCTCGGGACAGTCAATCAGCCCCAGCATTTT. It specifies CASSLGTVNQPQHF.

The chain combines TRBV5-1 with TRBJ1-2; D gene uncertain. V gave up 0 bases and J gave up 3 bases, with 12 bases separating them. The CDR3 is 15 residues long. Germline CDR1 reads SGHRS; CDR2 reads YFSETQ. The CDR3 region has the DNA TGCGCCAGCAGCTTGGCCCGGGTAGGCTACTATGGCTACACCTTC. Translation: CASSLARVGYYGYTF.